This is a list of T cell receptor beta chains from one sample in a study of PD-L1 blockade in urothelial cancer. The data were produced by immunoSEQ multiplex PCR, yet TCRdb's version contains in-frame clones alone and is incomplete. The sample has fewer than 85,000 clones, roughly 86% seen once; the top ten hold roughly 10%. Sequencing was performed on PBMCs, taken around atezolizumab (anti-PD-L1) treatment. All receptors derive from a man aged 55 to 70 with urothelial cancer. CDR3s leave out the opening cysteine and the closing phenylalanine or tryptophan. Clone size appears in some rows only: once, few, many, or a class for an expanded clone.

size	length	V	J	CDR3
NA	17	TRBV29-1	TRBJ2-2	SVGAPRLMAGGYTGELF
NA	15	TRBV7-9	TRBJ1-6	ASTGGDSLAGNSPLH
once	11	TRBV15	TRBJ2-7	ATSRDLSYEQY
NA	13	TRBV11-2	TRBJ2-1	ASTWEGGRVNEQF
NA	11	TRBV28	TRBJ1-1	ASSTTGTVLAF
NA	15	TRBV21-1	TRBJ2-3	ASSKPLAGERTDTQY
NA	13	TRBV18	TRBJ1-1	ASSPGTGPNTEAF
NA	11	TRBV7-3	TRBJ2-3	ASSPGGTDTQY
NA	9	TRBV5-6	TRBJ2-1	ASSSRNEQF
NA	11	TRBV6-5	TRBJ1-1	ASSYYGGTEAF
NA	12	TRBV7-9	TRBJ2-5	ASSSYRDQETQY
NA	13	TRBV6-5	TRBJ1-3	ASSYGSGGGNTIY
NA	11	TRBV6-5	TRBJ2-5	ASSADFQETQY
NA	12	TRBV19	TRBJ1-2	ASRPGQGVYGYT
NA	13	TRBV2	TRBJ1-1	ASTRPGREGTEAF
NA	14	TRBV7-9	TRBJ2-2	ASSVGTGAWTGELF
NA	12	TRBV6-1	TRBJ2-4	ASSEVLAKNIQY
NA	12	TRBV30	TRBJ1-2	AWEGLRINYGYT
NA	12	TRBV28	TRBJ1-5	ASSLTGYNQPQH
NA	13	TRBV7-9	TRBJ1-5	ASSLQGAGNQPQH
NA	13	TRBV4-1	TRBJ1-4	ASSRLFATNEKLF
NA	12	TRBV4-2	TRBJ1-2	ASTQGALDYGYT
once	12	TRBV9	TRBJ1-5	ASSPTANNQPQH
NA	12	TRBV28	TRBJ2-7	ASSLLAGDYEQY
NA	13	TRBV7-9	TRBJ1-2	ASSFGQGPRYGYT
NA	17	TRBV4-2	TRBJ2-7	ASSQTAMTPLKLIDEQY
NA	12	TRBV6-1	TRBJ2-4	ASSEGASKNIQY
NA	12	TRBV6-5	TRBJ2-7	ASSYKGRYYEQY
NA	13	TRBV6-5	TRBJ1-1	ASSYRRGVNTEAF
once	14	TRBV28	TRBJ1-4	ASSFLSTGSNEKLF
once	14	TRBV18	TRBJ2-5	ASSPPSGSTGETQY
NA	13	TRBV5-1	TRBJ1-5	ASRVIHYSNQPQH
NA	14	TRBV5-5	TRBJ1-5	ASRHPRTDSNQPQH
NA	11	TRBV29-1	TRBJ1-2	SVDPQTNYGYT
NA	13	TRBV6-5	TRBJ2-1	ASSYGSAGYNEQF
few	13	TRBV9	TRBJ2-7	ASSVEGQGYDEQY
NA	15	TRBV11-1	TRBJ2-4	ASSPTGRSVGKNIQY
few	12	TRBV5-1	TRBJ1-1	ASSLATANTEAF
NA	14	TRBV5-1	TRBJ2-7	ASSSETGHLSYEQY
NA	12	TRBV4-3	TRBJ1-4	ASSQDIANEKLF
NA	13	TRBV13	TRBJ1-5	ASSLGVGKWQPQH
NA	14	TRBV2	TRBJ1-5	ASSASDRGPNQPQH
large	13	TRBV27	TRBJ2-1	ASSLLAGHYNEQF
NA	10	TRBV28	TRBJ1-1	ASSFEYTEAF
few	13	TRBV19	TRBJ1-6	ASSLGQGGSSPLH
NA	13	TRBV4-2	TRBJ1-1	ASSPNLSPNTEAF
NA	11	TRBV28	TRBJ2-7	ASWGGRAYEQY
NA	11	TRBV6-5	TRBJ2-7	ASSYGGDYEQY
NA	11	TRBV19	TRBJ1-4	ASEGARSEKLF
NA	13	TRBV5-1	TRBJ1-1	ASSLYPGSNTEAF
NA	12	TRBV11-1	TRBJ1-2	ASSPRGANYGYT
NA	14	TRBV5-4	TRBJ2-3	ASSTRTSFNTDTQY
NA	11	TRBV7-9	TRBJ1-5	ASSPTGDQPQH
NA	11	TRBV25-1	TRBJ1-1	ASSRTENTEAF
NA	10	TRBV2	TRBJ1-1	ASCWRDTEAF